This T cell receptor (beta chain) was captured in a study of cytomegalovirus exposure and HLA in healthy donors. Across the study: Earlier sequencing of some 180 million T cells yielded roughly 120 million unique TCR beta sequences. HLA-typed donors contributed around 82 million unique TCRs, which were held in an early data release. Findings of the study overall: In a later analysis, the majority of CMV-associated beta chains seemingly showed HLA restriction. It was reported in a later analysis that an Asian-associated ancestry cluster showed fewer N-insertions than the roughly 620-donor mean.

In the case of this clone: The target antigen is unknown.

The germline V gene has CDR1 SGHTA and CDR2 FQGNSA. Trimming removed 1 base from V and 8 bases from J, with 11 bases in between. The CDR3 is 13 amino acids. PCR primers comprised 60 Vbeta and 13 Jbeta primers. Using immunoSEQ multiplex PCR, the repertoire was profiled, and TCRdb retains in-frame clones only, with some absent. The table has 150,000 to 180,000 clones, about 68% seen once. Material: PBMCs. This chain joins TRBV7-2 and TRBJ1-1; D gene ambiguous. The sequence was obtained from a man aged 25-45 years in good health and CMV-seronegative. DNA of the CDR3: TGTGCCAGCAGCTTAGAGGCGGCAGCCGAAGCTTTCTTT. It specifies CASSLEAAAEAFF.